Below are 16 T cell receptor beta chains sequenced from a single sample in a study of cytomegalovirus exposure and HLA in healthy donors. A multiplex PCR was run with 60 Vbeta primers and 13 Jbeta primers. Data came from immunoSEQ multiplex PCR; TCRdb stores just in-frame clones and leaves some out. The table records some 120,000 clones, around 75% of them present only once. The sequenced sample consisted of PBMCs. These receptors originate from a woman aged 18-29 years in good health and CMV-seronegative.

The chain has TRBV13 and TRBJ2-5; weak D call: TRBD2 (5 bases). Trimming removed 4 bases from V and 4 bases from J, with 13 bases in between. The CDR3 has 14 residues. Germline V gene data show CDR1 as PRHDT and CDR2 as FYEKMQ (reference sequence). The CDR3 nucleotides read TGTGCCAGCAGCTCCACAGTGGCGGGAGAGACCCAGTACTTC. Amino acids: CASSSTVAGETQYF.

This clone was seen more than once but under ten times. This sequence joins TRBV6-6 and TRBJ1-1; 8 nucleotides match TRBD1. V lost 7 bases and J lost 5; bases outside the gene matches: 6. Germline V CDR1 and CDR2: MNHNY, SVGAGI (reference sequence). The CDR3 is 13 amino acids. The CDR3 nucleotides are TGTGCCAGCAACGGACAGGGACCAACTGAAGCTTTCTTT. Its translation: CASNGQGPTEAFF.

Remarks on this clone: Here the CDR3 omits its conserved ending phenylalanine or tryptophan, so a read error is the likely source. The chain employs TRBV6-1 and TRBJ1-5, with D hard to call. Trimming stripped 1 base from V and 7 bases from J, with 14 bases between. The germline V gene encodes CDR1 MNHNS and CDR2 SASEGT. The CDR3 spans 15 residues. The CDR3 sequence: CASSEESSGGQPQHV. The CDR3 coding sequence is TGTGCCAGCAGTGAAGAGTCGTCGGGAGGACAGCCCCAGCATGTT.

V is TRBV2 and J is TRBJ1-1; weak D call: TRBD1 (6 bases). The CDR3 loop spans 13 amino acids. The germline CDR1 and CDR2 sequences are SNHLY and FYNNEI. Trimming removed 7 bases at V and 7 bases at J, with 16 bases between. The CDR3 here is CASISEGGDEAFF. CDR3 in DNA: TGTGCCAGCATCTCCGAAGGGGGTGATGAAGCTTTCTTT.

CDR3 DNA sequence: TGTGCCAGCAGTGAAGGGAGGGTGGCAGGGAACACCAATTTCTACGAGCAGTACTTC. Its translation: CASSEGRVAGNTNFYEQYF. The chain employs TRBV6-1 and TRBJ2-7, with a possible D match to TRBD2 (6 bases). Germline-derived CDR1 and CDR2 are MNHNS and SASEGT. V shed 1 base and J shed 3 bases, with 25 bases lying between them. CDR3 size: 19 residues.

This clone was detected only a few times. The chain is built from TRBV2 and TRBJ2-3; 10 bases are shared with TRBD2. Per the germline V gene, CDR1 is SNHLY and CDR2 is FYNNEI. The CDR3 runs to 17 residues. V was clipped by 9 bases and J by 2 bases; unmatched bases: 14. The CDR3 nucleotides are TGTGCCAGTTACGGAGGGACTAGCGACACCCACACAGATACGCAGTATTTT. Its translation: CASYGGTSDTHTDTQYF.

V gene TRBV4-1 combines with J gene TRBJ2-1, with D tentatively TRBD1 (6 bases). Per germline, CDR1 MGHRA and CDR2 YSYEKL. V lost 2 bases, J lost 7 bases, and 21 bases lay in between. CDR3 length: 17 amino acids. CDR3 loop: CASSQPNRAVAVNEQFF. DNA of the CDR3: TGCGCCAGCAGCCAACCCAACAGGGCAGTTGCTGTGAATGAGCAGTTCTTC.

Worth noting for this clone: The CDR3 carries no conserved terminal phenylalanine or tryptophan, so it likely arises from a read error. The V gene is TRBV19, the J gene TRBJ1-1; TRBD1 is a possible D gene (5 bases). The CDR3 is 12 amino acids. Deletions cut 6 bases from V and 6 bases from J, with 11 bases between. Germline V gene sequence: CDR1 LNHDA, CDR2 SQIVND (reference sequence). The DNA of the CDR3 is TGTGCCAGTAGCATTCAGGGCGCTGAAGCTTTCCTT. Its translation: CASSIQGAEAFL.

The chain uses TRBV7-2 and TRBJ1-1, with D maybe TRBD1 (6 bases). CDR3 size: 13 residues. Trimming removed 5 bases at V and 1 base at J, with 8 bases between. From germline, CDR1 is SGHTA and CDR2 FQGNSA. For the CDR3, the DNA is TGTGCCAGCAGCCAACAGGGGAACACTGAAGCTTTCTTT. As protein: CASSQQGNTEAFF.

This clone was seen once. The chain recombines TRBV27 with TRBJ1-2; D gene ambiguous. V shed 3 bases and J shed 4 bases, with 15 bases lying between them. CDR3 size: 15 residues. In germline, CDR1 is MNHEY, CDR2 SMNVEV (reference sequence). The chain's CDR3 is CASSFRPAAFYGYTF. CDR3 nucleotides: TGTGCCAGCAGTTTCAGGCCCGCAGCTTTCTATGGCTACACCTTC.

In this sample, this clone turned up a few times. The rearrangement links TRBV2 to TRBJ1-1; 8 positions agree with TRBD1. The CDR3 runs to 13 residues. Trimming removed 6 bases from V and 7 bases from J; junction bases left unmatched: 7. CDR1 is SNHLY, CDR2 FYNNEI, per germline. The CDR3: CASRPDREGEAFF. In DNA, the CDR3 is TGTGCCAGCAGGCCGGACAGGGAGGGTGAAGCTTTCTTT.

The gene calls are TRBV27 and TRBJ1-6; weak D call: TRBD1 (6 bases). The length of the CDR3 is 14 residues. Trimming removed 5 bases from V and 8 bases from J, with 13 bases in between. Germline values: CDR1 MNHEY, CDR2 SMNVEV (reference sequence). The CDR3 bases are TGTGCCAGCAGTGCGTCCAGGGGATATTCACCCCTCCACTTT. This sequence encodes CASSASRGYSPLHF.

The chain carries TRBV30 and TRBJ1-1, with TRBD1 matching over 10 bases. Germline loops: CDR1 GTSNPN, CDR2 SVGIG (reference sequence). V gave up 5 bases and J gave up 5 bases; unmatched junction bases: 2. The CDR3 loop spans 12 amino acids. The CDR3 spells CAWGQGGTEAFF. The CDR3 nucleotides are TGTGCCTGGGGACAGGGGGGAACTGAAGCTTTCTTT.

This clone was seen a handful of times. V is TRBV14 and J is TRBJ2-7; D is unclear. Trimming took off 1 base at V and 6 bases at J, with 25 bases between the two ends. The V gene's germline CDR1 is SGHDN and CDR2 FVKESK. CDR3 size: 18 residues. The CDR3 sequence is CASSQVLFSPEYPGEQYF. The CDR3 bases are TGTGCCAGCAGCCAAGTGTTGTTTAGTCCGGAGTACCCCGGCGAGCAGTACTTC.

The rearrangement joins TRBV2 to TRBJ2-5, with D perhaps TRBD1 (6 bases). V dropped 3 bases and J dropped 2 bases, with 13 bases sitting between them. Germline V CDR1 and CDR2: SNHLY, FYNNEI. This CDR3 is 15 amino acids long. CDR3 coding DNA: TGTGCCAGCAGTGACCCGACAGGCGAACAAGAGACCCAGTACTTC. This gives the protein CASSDPTGEQETQYF. Full variable domain (remainder filled in from reference TRBV2 and TRBJ2-5): EPEVTQTPSHQVTQMGQEVILRCVPISNHLYFYWYRQILGQKVEFLVSFYNNEISEKSEIFDDQFSVERPDGSNFTLKIRSTKLEDSAMYFCASSDPTGEQETQYFGPGTRLLVL.

The rearrangement links TRBV7-2 to TRBJ1-1; D may be TRBD1 (5 bases). The CDR3 spans 12 residues. Germline V CDR1 and CDR2: SGHTA, FQGNSA. Trimming removed 3 bases at V and 6 bases at J, with 8 bases between. Here the CDR3 DNA reads TGTGCCAGCAGCTTTGGGGGGGCTGAAGCTTTCTTT. Its translation is CASSFGGAEAFF.